The rows below give T cell receptor beta chains drawn from one sample of a study of CD8 T cells in ankylosing spondylitis. TCRdb redid the calling of the 5' RACE reads with MiXCR, one entry per CDR3 protein. The profile covers 69,000 or so distinct CDR3 sequences, with about 5.7% appearing a single time and around 2.2% taken by the ten largest. The sample was blood, either unsorted or a sorted T cell fraction (not recorded which). Source of these receptors: a male donor with ankylosing spondylitis or in good health (not recorded which). The conserved cysteine and the conserved F or W are not part of the CDR3 here.

TRBV20-1	TRBJ2-5	SAGQGIKETQY
TRBV11-2	TRBJ2-1	ASSRGPGEGNEQF
TRBV2	TRBJ1-1	ASSSPGTGSEAF
TRBV29-1	TRBJ1-2	SVEEGYGYT
TRBV7-9	TRBJ1-2	ASSLAVGYT
TRBV3-1	TRBJ2-5	ASSQKGPWVETQY
TRBV7-8	TRBJ2-1	ASTTEGAGGHNEQF
TRBV11-2	TRBJ1-5	ASSLEGGARNQPQH
TRBV12-3/TRBV12-4	TRBJ2-1	ASSPRTGINEQF
TRBV4-2	TRBJ2-7	ASSQPLMGQGESYEQY
TRBV7-9	TRBJ2-5	ASSLAGQETRY
TRBV7-2	TRBJ1-4	ASSWGRANEKLF
TRBV10-3	TRBJ2-5	AISESEGRGRETQY
TRBV12-3/TRBV12-4	TRBJ2-7	ASRQESFGQY
TRBV28	TRBJ1-5	ASTLGGANQPQH